The 21 T cell receptor beta chains reported below all come from one sample, sequenced in a study of cytomegalovirus exposure and HLA in healthy donors. PCR was performed using 60 Vbeta and 13 Jbeta primers. Sequencing used immunoSEQ multiplex PCR; TCRdb keeps in-frame clones, though not all of them. The sample comprises 180,000 or so clones, 82% of which are singletons, and more than 1.5% rests with the top ten. The sequencing input was PBMCs. The origin of the receptors is a man in his forties or fifties in good health and CMV-seronegative.

The sample holds one count of this clone. The V and J genes are TRBV6-1 and TRBJ2-3; tentative D call: TRBD1 (6 bases). Trimming removed 5 bases at V and 4 bases at J, with 16 bases between. Germline V lookup: CDR1 MNHNS, CDR2 SASEGT. This CDR3 is 15 amino acids long. The CDR3 protein is CASSKRDKWADTQYF. For the CDR3, the DNA is TGTGCCAGCAGTAAACGGGACAAGTGGGCAGATACGCAGTATTTT.

V is TRBV9 and J is TRBJ2-5; D possibly corresponds to TRBD1 (6 bases). The germline V and J ends were trimmed by 2 bases and 0 bases, with 11 bases remaining between them. Per the germline V gene, CDR1 is SGDLS and CDR2 is YYNGEE. CDR3 length: 15 amino acids. The CDR3 DNA follows: TGTGCCAGCAGCGTGGGGGCGGTACACCAAGAGACCCAGTACTTC. Protein sequence: CASSVGAVHQETQYF.

V gene TRBV10-2 combines with J gene TRBJ2-3; 11 bases are shared with TRBD2. The CDR3 is made up of 15 amino acids. Germline loops: CDR1 WSHSY, CDR2 SAAADI. The trim removed 6 bases at V and 7 bases at J, leaving 9 bases unmatched. CDR3 protein: CASRKTSGEVNTQYF. In DNA form, the CDR3 reads TGCGCCAGCAGGAAGACTAGCGGGGAGGTGAATACGCAGTATTTT.

The CDR3 sequence: CASSFGTGAYEQYF. CDR3 bases: TGCGCCAGCAGCTTCGGGACAGGGGCCTACGAGCAGTACTTC. This chain links TRBV5-1 with TRBJ2-7; 10 positions match TRBD1. Germline V gene lookup returns CDR1 SGHRS and CDR2 YFSETQ. The CDR3 covers 14 residues. Unmatched junction bases numbered 1, after V lost 2 bases and J lost 2 bases.

The chain has TRBV9 and TRBJ2-5; 8 bases line up with TRBD2. This CDR3 is built from 14 residues. CDR1 and CDR2 from the germline V gene are SGDLS and YYNGEE. V lost 6 bases to trimming and J lost 0 bases; unmatched junction nucleotides: 4. CDR3 residues: CASNRRGDQETQYF. The DNA for the CDR3 is TGTGCCAGCAATCGGCGGGGGGACCAAGAGACCCAGTACTTC.

The genes are TRBV2 and TRBJ2-3, with 9 bases that match TRBD1. The germline CDR1 and CDR2 sequences are SNHLY and FYNNEI. The CDR3 has 15 residues. With 4 bases clipped from V and 2 bases from J, the junction kept 4 bases outside the gene matches. This chain's CDR3 is CASSAGTGITDTQYF. The CDR3 region has the DNA TGTGCCAGCAGTGCCGGGACAGGGATCACAGATACGCAGTATTTT.

The gene calls are TRBV7-9 and TRBJ1-1; 7 bases align to TRBD1. Unmatched junction bases numbered 2, after V lost 6 bases and J lost 1 base. This CDR3 region has 13 residues. Germline CDR1 is SEHNR and CDR2 is FQNEAQ (reference sequence). CDR3 region: CASSRTGNTEAFF. The CDR3 DNA follows: TGTGCCAGCAGTCGGACAGGGAACACTGAAGCTTTCTTT.

This chain uses TRBV5-1 with TRBJ2-3; a possible D gene is TRBD2 (7 bases). This CDR3 is 15 amino acids long. V was pared by 0 bases and J by 2 bases, with 10 bases between. Germline CDR1 is SGHRS and CDR2 is YFSETQ. CDR3 residues: CASSLAGGPTDTQYF. Here the CDR3 DNA reads TGCGCCAGCAGCTTGGCCGGGGGGCCCACAGATACGCAGTATTTT.

The chain recombines TRBV14 with TRBJ2-7, with D perhaps TRBD2 (7 bases). The V gene lost 1 base and the J gene lost 6 bases, with 13 bases spanning the gap. Germline-derived CDR1 and CDR2 are SGHDN and FVKESK. CDR3 length: 14 residues. The CDR3 here is CASSQATGGPEQYF. The CDR3 nucleotides are TGTGCCAGCAGCCAAGCGACGGGGGGCCCCGAGCAGTACTTC.

The chain couples TRBV20-1 to TRBJ2-7, with unresolved D. Trimming pared 1 base from V and 6 bases from J, leaving 4 bases between. Germline CDR1 and CDR2: DFQATT and SNEGSKA (reference sequence). The CDR3 is 10 residues long. The CDR3 loop is CSARVSEQYF. The DNA for the CDR3 is TGCAGTGCTAGAGTTAGCGAGCAGTACTTC.

The V call is TRBV6-5, the J call TRBJ1-3; D is possibly TRBD1 (5 bases). CDR3 length: 12 amino acids. In germline, CDR1 is MNHEY, CDR2 SVGAGI. Trimming stripped 11 bases from V and 1 base from J, with 9 bases between. Here the CDR3 DNA reads TGTGCCGTCCGGGGGTCTGGAAACACCATATATTTT. Its protein is CAVRGSGNTIYF.

The chain links TRBV27 to TRBJ2-3; TRBD2 agrees at 11 bases. Per germline, CDR1 MNHEY and CDR2 SMNVEV (reference sequence). The junction had 3 bases not matched to a gene; V was cut back by 2 bases and J by 5 bases. The CDR3 is made up of 15 amino acids. The CDR3 here is CASSLSSGREDTQYF. CDR3 sequence (DNA): TGTGCCAGCAGTTTAAGTAGCGGGAGGGAAGATACGCAGTATTTT.

The CDR3 loop reads CASSPLAGALSNTEAFF. The DNA for the CDR3 is TGTGCCAGCTCACCCTTGGCGGGGGCCCTTTCGAACACTGAAGCTTTCTTT. The chain recombines TRBV18 with TRBJ1-1, with D possibly being TRBD1 (6 bases). CDR3 length: 17 amino acids. Germline CDR1 KGHSH, CDR2 LQKENI. The germline V and J ends were trimmed by 3 bases and 1 base, with 18 bases remaining between them.

This clone is a singleton in its sample. The chain uses TRBV9 and TRBJ1-5; D call uncertain. In germline, CDR1 is SGDLS, CDR2 YYNGEE. CDR3 size: 18 residues. V dropped 0 bases and J dropped 7 bases, with 23 bases sitting between them. CDR3 protein: CASSVEMREWAHGQPQHF. In DNA form, the CDR3 reads TGTGCCAGCAGCGTAGAGATGCGGGAATGGGCACACGGGCAGCCCCAGCATTTT.

J is TRBJ2-7 and V is TRBV28, with D perhaps TRBD2 (6 bases). The germline CDR1 and CDR2 sequences are MDHEN and SYDVKM. The CDR3 loop spans 16 amino acids. V lost 4 bases and J 1 base, leaving 17 bases between the germline ends. CDR3 in amino acids: CASSSIHRLDSYEQYF. The CDR3 DNA reads TGTGCCAGCAGTTCCATCCACCGACTAGATTCCTACGAGCAGTACTTC.

This clone was observed a single time. J is TRBJ2-2 and V is TRBV15, with D unresolved. The germline V gene has CDR1 LNHNV and CDR2 YYDKDF (reference sequence). This CDR3 is built from 16 residues. Trimming shortened V by 0 bases and J by 0 bases, and 8 bases separated the two germline ends. Written as DNA, the CDR3 is TGTGCCACCAGCAGAGAACTCACAGCGAACACCGGGGAGCTGTTTTTT. Its translation is CATSRELTANTGELFF.

The chain is built from TRBV7-2 and TRBJ2-3; the match to TRBD2 covers 7 bases. V lost 0 bases and J lost 2; bases outside the gene matches: 14. The CDR3 runs to 19 residues. Germline values: CDR1 SGHTA, CDR2 FQGNSA. CDR3 loop: CASSLALRGGGVLTDTQYF. The CDR3 DNA is TGTGCCAGCAGCTTAGCACTTAGGGGCGGGGGAGTACTCACAGATACGCAGTATTTT. The full variable domain, in which reference TRBV7-2 and TRBJ2-3 provide the parts outside the CDR3, is GAGVSQSPSNKVTEKGKDVELRCDPISGHTALYWYRQSLGQGLEFLIYFQGNSAPDKSGLPSDRFSAERTGGSVSTLTIQRTQQEDSAVYLCASSLALRGGGVLTDTQYFGPGTRLTVL.

The chain has TRBV5-4 and TRBJ2-7; the D gene is possibly TRBD1 (6 bases). The CDR3 has 14 amino acids. The V and J ends lost 3 bases and 2 bases respectively, with 12 bases between them. The germline V gene encodes CDR1 SGHNT and CDR2 YYREEE (reference sequence). The CDR3 loop reads CASSSRDKAYEQYF. Written as DNA, the CDR3 is TGTGCCAGCAGCTCCCGGGACAAAGCCTACGAGCAGTACTTC.

The chain has TRBV6-6 and TRBJ1-5, with 12 bases that match TRBD1. This CDR3 has 16 residues. CDR1 is MNHNY, CDR2 SVGAGI, per germline (reference sequence). With V trimmed by 4 bases and J by 7 bases, 8 bases remained unmatched. CDR3 in DNA: TGTGCCAGCAGTTCTCCGGGACAGGGGGCCGGGCAGCCCCAGCATTTT. Its protein is CASSSPGQGAGQPQHF.

The CDR3: CASSYPDRGNSPLHF. For the CDR3, the DNA is TGTGCCAGCAGCTATCCGGACAGGGGGAATTCACCCCTCCACTTT. This chain uses TRBV5-4 with TRBJ1-6, with 10 bases identical to TRBD1. The germline gives CDR1 SGHNT, CDR2 YYREEE (reference sequence). The trim removed 3 bases at V and 7 bases at J, leaving 4 bases unmatched. The CDR3 contains 15 residues.

In its sample, this clone was seen once. This chain uses TRBV7-6 with TRBJ2-7; 7 bases map to TRBD2. The CDR3 is 15 amino acids. Germline CDR1 and CDR2: SGHVS and FNYEAQ. V shed 2 bases, J shed 7 bases, and the junction held 11 bases outside the gene matches. The CDR3 sequence: CASSLNGPGGQEQYF. The CDR3 region has the DNA TGTGCCAGCAGCTTAAATGGTCCGGGAGGCCAGGAGCAGTACTTC. Looking up the rest from reference TRBV7-6 and TRBJ2-7 gives the full variable domain: GAGVSQSPRYKVTKRGQDVALRCDPISGHVSLYWYRQALGQGPEFLTYFNYEAQQDKSGLPNDRFSAERPEGSISTLTIQRTEQRDSAMYRCASSLNGPGGQEQYFGPGTRLTVT.